The 6 T cell receptor beta chains below all came from one sample that was sequenced in a study of graft-versus-host responses after intestinal transplantation. Data came from immunoSEQ multiplex PCR; TCRdb stores just in-frame clones and leaves some out. The top ten hold about 0.9% of the sample, which has 98,000 or so clones, about 90% seen once. Their antigens are not known. The specimen comprised unstimulated CD4+ T cells sorted from spleen or lymph node cells, sampled before intestinal transplant. The receptors were gathered from a human donor who received an intestinal transplant.

This clone occurred a few times. The chain combines TRBV19 with TRBJ2-5; the match to TRBD1 covers 8 bases. This CDR3 contains 13 residues. Unmatched junction bases numbered 5, after V lost 4 bases and J lost 7 bases. Germline CDR1 reads LNHDA; CDR2 reads SQIVND (reference sequence). DNA for the CDR3: TGTGCCAGTAGTACAGGGGGCGTGGGGACCCAGTACTTC. Translating gives CASSTGGVGTQYF.

The chain links TRBV10-3 to TRBJ1-2; a possible D gene is TRBD1 (5 bases). Germline V gene data show CDR1 as ENHRY and CDR2 as SYGVKD. The CDR3 totals 16 residues. V lost 2 bases to trimming and J lost 5 bases, with 18 bases between them. In nucleotides, the CDR3 is TGTGCCATCAGTGAGACCGGACAACGGACCCTATATGGCTACACCTTC. Translation gives CAISETGQRTLYGYTF.

This chain joins TRBV7-9 and TRBJ1-1, with TRBD1 as a possible D gene (5 bases). CDR1 SEHNR and CDR2 FQNEAQ come from the germline V gene (reference sequence). V lost 2 bases, J lost 0 bases, and 7 bases lay in between. There are 14 residues in the CDR3. The CDR3 DNA follows: TGTGCCAGCAGCTTAAGGGGTATGAACACTGAAGCTTTCTTT. Protein sequence: CASSLRGMNTEAFF.

J is TRBJ2-1 and V is TRBV5-4; 9 nucleotides agree with TRBD1. V lost 5 bases, J lost 4 bases, and 13 bases stayed unmatched. The CDR3 contains 17 residues. The germline CDR1 and CDR2 sequences are SGHNT and YYREEE (reference sequence). In DNA form, the CDR3 reads TGTGCCAGCAGATCCCCCCCTACAGGGGGCGAATACAATGAGCAGTTCTTC. It is translated as CASRSPPTGGEYNEQFF.

This clone was seen a few times. The chain links TRBV6-1 to TRBJ1-6; D not resolved. V lost 6 bases to trimming and J lost 10 bases, with 13 bases between them. Germline-derived CDR1 and CDR2 are MNHNS and SASEGT. There are 13 residues in the CDR3. The CDR3 DNA is TGTGCCAGCAGCCCCGAGGTTGGGTCACCCCTCCACTTT. This sequence encodes CASSPEVGSPLHF.

This chain's CDR3 is CASSLAGSSYNEQFF. CDR3 coding DNA: TGTGCCAGCAGTCTAGCGGGGAGCTCCTACAATGAGCAGTTCTTC. V is TRBV9 and J is TRBJ2-1, with TRBD2 identical over 9 bases. The V and J ends lost 5 bases and 0 bases, in that order; junction bases with no gene match: 3. Germline loops: CDR1 SGDLS, CDR2 YYNGEE. The CDR3 runs 15 residues.